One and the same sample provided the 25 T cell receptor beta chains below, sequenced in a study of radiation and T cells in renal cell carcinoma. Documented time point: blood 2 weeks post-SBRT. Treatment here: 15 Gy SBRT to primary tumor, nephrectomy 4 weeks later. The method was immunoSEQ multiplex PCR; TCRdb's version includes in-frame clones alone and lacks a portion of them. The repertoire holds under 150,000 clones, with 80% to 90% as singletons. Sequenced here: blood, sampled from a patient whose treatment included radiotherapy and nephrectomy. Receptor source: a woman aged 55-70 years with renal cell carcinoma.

This CDR3 is CASSSATANDPNYGYTF. As DNA, the CDR3 is TGCGCCAGCAGCTCGGCGACAGCCAACGATCCTAACTATGGCTACACCTTC. V and J are TRBV5-1 and TRBJ1-2; possible D gene TRBD1, 5 bases. This CDR3 region has 17 residues. V shed 3 bases and J shed 0 bases, with 18 bases lying between them. Germline CDR1 is SGHRS and CDR2 is YFSETQ.

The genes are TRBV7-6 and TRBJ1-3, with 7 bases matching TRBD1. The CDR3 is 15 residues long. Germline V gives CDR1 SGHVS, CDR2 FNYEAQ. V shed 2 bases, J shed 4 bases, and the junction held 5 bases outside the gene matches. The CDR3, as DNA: TGTGCCAGCAGCTTAAGAGGGGGCCAAGGAAACACCATATATTTT. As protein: CASSLRGGQGNTIYF.

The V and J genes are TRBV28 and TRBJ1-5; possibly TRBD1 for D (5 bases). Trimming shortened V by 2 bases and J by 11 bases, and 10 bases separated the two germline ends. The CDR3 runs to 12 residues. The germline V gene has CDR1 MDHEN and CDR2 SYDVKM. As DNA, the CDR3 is TGTGCCAGCAGTTTAGAGGCAGGGACCCAGCATTTT. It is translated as CASSLEAGTQHF.

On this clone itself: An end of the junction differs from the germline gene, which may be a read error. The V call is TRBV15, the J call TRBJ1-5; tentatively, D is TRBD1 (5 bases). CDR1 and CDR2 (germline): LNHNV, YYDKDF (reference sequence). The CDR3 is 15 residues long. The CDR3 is CATGRDMGESQPQHF. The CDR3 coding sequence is TGTGCCACCGGCAGAGATATGGGGGAGAGTCAGCCCCAGCATTTT.

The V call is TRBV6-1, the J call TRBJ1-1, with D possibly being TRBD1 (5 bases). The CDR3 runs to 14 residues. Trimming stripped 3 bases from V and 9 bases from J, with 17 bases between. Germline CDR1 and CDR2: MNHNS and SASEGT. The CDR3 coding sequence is TGTGCCAGCAGTGAGGTGCAGGGCGTCTTGAAAGCTTTCTTT. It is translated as CASSEVQGVLKAFF.

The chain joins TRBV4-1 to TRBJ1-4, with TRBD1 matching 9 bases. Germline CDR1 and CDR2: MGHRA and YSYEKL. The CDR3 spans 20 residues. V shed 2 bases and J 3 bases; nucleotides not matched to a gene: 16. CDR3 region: CASSQTPGQGKVRANEKLFF. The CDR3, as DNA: TGCGCCAGCAGCCAAACCCCAGGACAGGGGAAAGTGAGAGCTAATGAAAAACTGTTTTTT.

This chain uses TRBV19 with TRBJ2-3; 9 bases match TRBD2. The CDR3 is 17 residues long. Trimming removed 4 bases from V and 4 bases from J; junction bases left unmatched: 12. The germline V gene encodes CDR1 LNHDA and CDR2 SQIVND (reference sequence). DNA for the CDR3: TGTGCCAGTAGTACCCCGGGTTGGCGGGGGGGCCCAGATACGCAGTATTTT. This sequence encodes CASSTPGWRGGPDTQYF.

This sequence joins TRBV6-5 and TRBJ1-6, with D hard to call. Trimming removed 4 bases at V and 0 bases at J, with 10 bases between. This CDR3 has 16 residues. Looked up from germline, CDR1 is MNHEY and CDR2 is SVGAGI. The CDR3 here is CASSSQVLSYNSPLHF. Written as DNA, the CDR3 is TGTGCCAGCAGTTCCCAGGTTCTCTCCTATAATTCACCCCTCCACTTT.

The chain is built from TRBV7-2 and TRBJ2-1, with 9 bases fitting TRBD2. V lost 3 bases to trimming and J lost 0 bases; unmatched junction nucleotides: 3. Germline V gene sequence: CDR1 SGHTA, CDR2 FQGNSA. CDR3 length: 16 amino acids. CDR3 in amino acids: CASSFSRGGSYNEQFF. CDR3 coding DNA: TGTGCCAGCAGCTTTTCGCGGGGGGGCTCCTACAATGAGCAGTTCTTC.

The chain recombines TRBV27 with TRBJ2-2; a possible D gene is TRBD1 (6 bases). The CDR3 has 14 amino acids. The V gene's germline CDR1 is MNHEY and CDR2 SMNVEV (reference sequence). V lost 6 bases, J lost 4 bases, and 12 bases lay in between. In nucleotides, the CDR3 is TGTGCCAGCAGGAGGGACACTTCCACCGGGGAGCTGTTTTTT. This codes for CASRRDTSTGELFF.

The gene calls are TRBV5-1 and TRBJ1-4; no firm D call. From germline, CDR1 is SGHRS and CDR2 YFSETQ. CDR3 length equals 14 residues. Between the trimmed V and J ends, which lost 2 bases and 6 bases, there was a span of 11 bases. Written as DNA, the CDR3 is TGCGCCAGCAGCTTAGGCGGGGTATATGAAAAACTGTTTTTT. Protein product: CASSLGGVYEKLFF.

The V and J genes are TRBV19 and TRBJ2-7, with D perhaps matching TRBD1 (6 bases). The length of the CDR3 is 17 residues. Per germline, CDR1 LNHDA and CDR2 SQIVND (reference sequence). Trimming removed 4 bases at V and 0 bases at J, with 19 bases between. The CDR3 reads CASSTHPLQGNSYEQYF. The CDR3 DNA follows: TGTGCCAGTAGTACGCATCCTCTGCAGGGGAACTCCTACGAGCAGTACTTC.

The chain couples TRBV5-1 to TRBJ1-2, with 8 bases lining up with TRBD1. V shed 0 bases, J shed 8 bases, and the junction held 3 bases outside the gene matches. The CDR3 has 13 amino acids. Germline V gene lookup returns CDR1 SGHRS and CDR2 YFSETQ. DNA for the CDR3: TGCGCCAGCAGCTTGGCACAGGGGGGCGGCTACACCTTC. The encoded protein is CASSLAQGGGYTF. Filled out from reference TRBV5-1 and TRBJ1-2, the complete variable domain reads KAGVTQTPRYLIKTRGQQVTLSCSPISGHRSVSWYQQTPGQGLQFLFEYFSETQRNKGNFPGRFSGRQFSNSRSEMNVSTLELGDSALYLCASSLAQGGGYTFGSGTRLTVV.

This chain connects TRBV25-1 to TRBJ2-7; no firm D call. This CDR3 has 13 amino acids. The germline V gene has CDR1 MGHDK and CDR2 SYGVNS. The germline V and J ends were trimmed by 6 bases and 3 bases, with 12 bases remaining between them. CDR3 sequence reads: CASRQSLYYEQYF. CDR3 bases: TGTGCCAGCAGACAGTCGCTCTACTACGAGCAGTACTTC.

CDR3 sequence: CASSPGKNIQYF. CDR3 DNA sequence: TGTGCCAGCAGCCCAGGGAAAAACATTCAGTACTTC. The chain employs TRBV11-1 and TRBJ2-4, with D possibly matching TRBD1 (5 bases). CDR3 size: 12 residues. Trimming stripped 5 bases from V and 4 bases from J, with 6 bases between. Germline assignment: CDR1 SGHAT and CDR2 FQDESV (reference sequence).

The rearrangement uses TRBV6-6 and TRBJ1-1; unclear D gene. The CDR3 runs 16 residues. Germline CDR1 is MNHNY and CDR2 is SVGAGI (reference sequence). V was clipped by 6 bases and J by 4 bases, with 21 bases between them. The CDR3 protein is CASRQNMREGVTEAFF. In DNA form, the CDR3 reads TGTGCCAGCAGACAAAATATGAGGGAAGGAGTCACTGAAGCTTTCTTT.

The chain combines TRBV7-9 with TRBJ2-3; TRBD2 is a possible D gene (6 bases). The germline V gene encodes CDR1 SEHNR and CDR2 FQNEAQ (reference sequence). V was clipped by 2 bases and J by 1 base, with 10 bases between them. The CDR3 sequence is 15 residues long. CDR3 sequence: CASSLLLAGTDTQYF. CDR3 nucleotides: TGTGCCAGCAGCTTATTGTTAGCGGGCACAGATACGCAGTATTTT.

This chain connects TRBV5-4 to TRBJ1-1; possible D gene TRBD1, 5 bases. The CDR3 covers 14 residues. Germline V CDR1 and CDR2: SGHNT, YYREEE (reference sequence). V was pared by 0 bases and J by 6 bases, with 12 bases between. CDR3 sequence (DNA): TGTGCCAGCAGCTTGGGGGGGGTTCTGTCTGAAGCTTTCTTT. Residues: CASSLGGVLSEAFF.

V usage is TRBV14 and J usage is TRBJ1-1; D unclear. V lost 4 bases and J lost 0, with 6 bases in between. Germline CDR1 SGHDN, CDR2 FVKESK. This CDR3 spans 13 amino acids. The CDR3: CASSLILNTEAFF. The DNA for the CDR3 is TGTGCCAGCAGCCTTATATTGAACACTGAAGCTTTCTTT. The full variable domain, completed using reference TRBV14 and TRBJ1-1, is EAGVTQFPSHSVIEKGQTVTLRCDPISGHDNLYWYRRVMGKEIKFLLHFVKESKQDESGMPNNRFLAERTGGTYSTLKVQPAELEDSGVYFCASSLILNTEAFFGQGTRLTVV.

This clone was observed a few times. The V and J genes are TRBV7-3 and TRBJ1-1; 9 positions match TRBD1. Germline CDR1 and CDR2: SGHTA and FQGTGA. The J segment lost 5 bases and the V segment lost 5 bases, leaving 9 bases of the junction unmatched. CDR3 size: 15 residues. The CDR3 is CASSVGQGFATEAFF. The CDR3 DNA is TGTGCCAGCAGCGTGGGACAGGGATTTGCGACTGAAGCTTTCTTT.

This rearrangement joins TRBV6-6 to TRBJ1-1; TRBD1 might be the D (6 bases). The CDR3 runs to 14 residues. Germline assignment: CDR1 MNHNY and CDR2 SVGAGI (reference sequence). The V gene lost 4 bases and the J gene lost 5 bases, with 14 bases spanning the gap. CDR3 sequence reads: CASSSRGLRTEAFF. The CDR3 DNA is TGTGCCAGCAGTTCGAGGGGGTTGAGAACTGAAGCTTTCTTT.

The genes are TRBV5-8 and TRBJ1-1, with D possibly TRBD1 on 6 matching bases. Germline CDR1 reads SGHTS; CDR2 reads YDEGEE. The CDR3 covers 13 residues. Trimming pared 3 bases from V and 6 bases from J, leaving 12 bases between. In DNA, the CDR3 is TGTGCCAGCAGCTCGAGGGGGGACGCTGAAGCTTTCTTT. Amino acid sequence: CASSSRGDAEAFF.

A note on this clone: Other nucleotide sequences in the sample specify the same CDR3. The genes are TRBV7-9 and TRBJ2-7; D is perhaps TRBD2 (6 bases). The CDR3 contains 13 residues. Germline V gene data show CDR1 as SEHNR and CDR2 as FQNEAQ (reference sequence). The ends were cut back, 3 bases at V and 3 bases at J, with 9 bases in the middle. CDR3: CASSFLGGYEQYF. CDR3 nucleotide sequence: TGTGCCAGCAGCTTTCTCGGGGGCTACGAGCAGTACTTC.

The CDR3 coding sequence is TGTGCCAGTCAGGGGATTTCTTCACCCCTCCACTTT. It yields the protein CASQGISSPLHF. The genes are TRBV19 and TRBJ1-6; TRBD1 might be the D (6 bases). The CDR3 spans 12 residues. V shed 8 bases and J shed 9 bases, with 11 bases lying between them. Germline V CDR1 and CDR2: LNHDA, SQIVND (reference sequence).

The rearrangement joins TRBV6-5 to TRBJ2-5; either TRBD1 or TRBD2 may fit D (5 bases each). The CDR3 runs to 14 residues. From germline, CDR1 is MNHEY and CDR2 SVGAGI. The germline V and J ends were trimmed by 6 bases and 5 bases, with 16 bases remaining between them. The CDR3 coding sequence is TGTGCCAGCAGGGGGACGGGGCCCTGGGAGACCCAGTACTTC. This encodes CASRGTGPWETQYF.